The sequence of this T cell receptor (beta chain) was determined in a study of sequential checkpoint blockade in melanoma. The CDR3 totals 14 residues. CDR1 LNHDA and CDR2 SQIVND come from the germline V gene (reference sequence). V lost 3 bases and J 2 bases, leaving 10 bases between the germline ends. TCRdb's copy holds only in-frame clones and misses some; the assay was immunoSEQ multiplex PCR. The data hold approximately 28,000 clones, with 83% observed a single time. Treatment meaning: randomized to nivolumab then ipilimumab (arm A) or the reverse (arm B). PBMC sorting kept live CD3+CD8+ cells without CD19 or CD56.

The sample consisted of CD8+ T cells sorted from blood (inferred from file names), taken from a patient given nivolumab and ipilimumab in sequence. The V gene is TRBV19, the J gene TRBJ1-1, with D unresolved. This TCR was recovered from a human donor with melanoma. CDR3 sequence reads: CASSIFLANTEAFF. The CDR3 DNA is TGTGCCAGTAGTATCTTCCTGGCTAACACTGAAGCTTTCTTT.